This entry lists 28 T cell receptor beta chains sequenced from one sample in a study of blood T cell repertoires in COVID-19. Generated by immunoSEQ multiplex PCR, the TCRdb table keeps only in-frame clones and is missing some. The sample lists fewer than 350,000 clones; 75% to 90% were seen once. Sequencing was performed on peripheral blood. These receptors all come from a woman in her 70s with COVID-19, enrolled during active disease.

The gene calls are TRBV6-6 and TRBJ2-5, with TRBD2 as a possible D gene (6 bases). The CDR3 is 14 amino acids. Trimming took 5 bases from V and 5 from J, leaving 15 bases between them. CDR1 MNHNY and CDR2 SVGAGI come from the germline V gene (reference sequence). This CDR3 reads CASSNPASGETQYF. The CDR3 DNA sequence: TGTGCCAGCAGTAACCCCGCGAGCGGGGAGACCCAGTACTTC.

The CDR3, as DNA: TGTGCCAGCACCCCCCCCGGAGGACAGGGGGCATTTCGGGATTCACCCCTCCACTTT. This encodes CASTPPGGQGAFRDSPLHF. V gene TRBV2 combines with J gene TRBJ1-6, with TRBD1 matching over 11 bases. The germline V gene encodes CDR1 SNHLY and CDR2 FYNNEI. V lost 7 bases, J lost 8 bases, and 19 bases stayed unmatched. The CDR3 sequence is 19 residues long.

This clone was counted only a few times. The DNA for the CDR3 is TGTGCCAGCAGCGAGTACTTTGGACAGGTGGCCTATGGCTACACCTTC. It translates to CASSEYFGQVAYGYTF. The genes are TRBV5-6 and TRBJ1-2, with 7 nucleotides matching TRBD1. Losses at the gene ends were 4 bases for V and 4 bases for J; bases not matched to a gene: 13. The germline CDR1 and CDR2 sequences are SGHDT and YYEEEE. This CDR3 is 16 amino acids long.

This clone was seen a handful of times. The V gene is TRBV6-6, the J gene TRBJ2-6; TRBD1 aligns across 7 bases. The CDR3 contains 12 residues. Per the germline V gene, CDR1 is MNHNY and CDR2 is SVGAGI (reference sequence). Germline trimming cut 6 bases from V and 12 bases from J; bases unmatched to any gene: 5. As DNA, the CDR3 is TGTGCCAGCAGCCCGGGACAGTTCGTCCTGACTTTC. Amino acid sequence: CASSPGQFVLTF.

The chain employs TRBV7-9 and TRBJ1-1, with 9 bases lining up with TRBD1. The CDR3 totals 16 residues. The junction had 7 bases not matched to a gene; V was cut back by 4 bases and J by 1 base. Per the germline V gene, CDR1 is SEHNR and CDR2 is FQNEAQ (reference sequence). The CDR3 nucleotides are TGTGCCAGCAGCTCGCCGGGACAGGGATCGAACACTGAAGCTTTCTTT. As protein: CASSSPGQGSNTEAFF.

CDR3 sequence reads: CTSSPGEGSTEAFF. The CDR3 nucleotides read TGCACCAGCAGCCCGGGGGAGGGGAGCACTGAAGCTTTCTTT. This chain uses TRBV1 with TRBJ1-1. TRBV1 is a pseudogene segment. This CDR3 spans 14 amino acids.

The gene calls are TRBV7-2 and TRBJ2-7; a weak D match, TRBD2 (6 bases). Trimming stripped 5 bases from V and 11 bases from J, with 25 bases between. There are 15 residues in the CDR3. Per germline, CDR1 SGHTA and CDR2 FQGNSA. CDR3 in DNA: TGTGCCAGCAGCGAAGGACGCGGGGTGACGCTCGCGGAGTACTTC. Protein product: CASSEGRGVTLAEYF.

The chain carries TRBV7-2 and TRBJ1-3, with TRBD1 identical over 9 bases. From germline, CDR1 is SGHTA and CDR2 FQGNSA. This CDR3 is built from 15 residues. V shed 5 bases, J shed 3 bases, and the junction held 5 bases outside the gene matches. This CDR3 reads CASSLKTGGGNTIYF. CDR3 DNA: TGTGCCAGCAGCCTGAAGACAGGGGGTGGAAACACCATATATTTT.

The CDR3 sequence: CASSWGGNTEAFF. The CDR3, as DNA: TGCGCCAGCAGCTGGGGGGGAAACACTGAAGCTTTCTTT. The chain couples TRBV5-1 to TRBJ1-1, with D possibly matching TRBD1 (5 bases). Germline V lookup: CDR1 SGHRS, CDR2 YFSETQ. The CDR3 runs 13 residues. V was trimmed by 3 bases and J by 2 bases, leaving 8 bases between them.

The V and J genes are TRBV7-2 and TRBJ1-6; D not resolved. Germline values: CDR1 SGHTA, CDR2 FQGNSA. The V and J ends lost 4 bases and 17 bases respectively, with 15 bases between them. The CDR3 has 12 residues. CDR3 protein: CASSSRESRFHF. In DNA, the CDR3 is TGTGCCAGCAGCTCGAGGGAGTCTCGCTTCCACTTT.

The J gene is TRBJ2-1, the V gene TRBV24-1; 8 bases map to TRBD1. Germline loops: CDR1 KGHDR, CDR2 SFDVKD. V shed 4 bases and J 7 bases; nucleotides not matched to a gene: 8. The CDR3 covers 15 residues. CDR3 nucleotides: TGTGCCACCAGTGAAACCGGGACAGGAGAAAATGAGCAGTTCTTC. The encoded protein is CATSETGTGENEQFF.

The rearrangement uses TRBV4-1 and TRBJ2-7; D possibly corresponds to TRBD1 (5 bases). The CDR3 runs to 14 residues. With 1 base removed from V and 3 bases from J, the gap between germline ends came to 10 bases. Germline loops: CDR1 MGHRA, CDR2 YSYEKL. The CDR3 loop reads CASSQVGHLYEQYF. The CDR3 DNA sequence: TGCGCCAGCAGCCAAGTTGGACACCTCTACGAGCAGTACTTC.

There are a few counts of this clone. The gene calls are TRBV19 and TRBJ2-7; 10 nucleotides match TRBD1. CDR3 length equals 14 residues. Germline CDR1 is LNHDA and CDR2 is SQIVND (reference sequence). The J segment lost 6 bases and the V segment lost 3 bases, leaving 5 bases of the junction unmatched. The CDR3 protein is CASSMGQGNSEQYF. The CDR3, as DNA: TGTGCCAGTAGTATGGGACAGGGGAACAGCGAGCAGTACTTC.

The gene calls are TRBV24-1 and TRBJ2-5; 8 positions match TRBD1. Per the germline V gene, CDR1 is KGHDR and CDR2 is SFDVKD. V gave up 4 bases and J gave up 4 bases; unmatched junction bases: 4. CDR3 length: 14 residues. The CDR3 loop reads CATSDSGGRETQYF. The CDR3 bases are TGTGCCACCAGTGACTCAGGGGGCCGAGAGACCCAGTACTTC.

This sequence joins TRBV18 and TRBJ1-1; the D gene is possibly TRBD1 (6 bases). Germline V lookup: CDR1 KGHSH, CDR2 LQKENI. V lost 5 bases and J lost 3, with 13 bases in between. The CDR3 spans 14 residues. The CDR3 sequence: CASSGGASDTEAFF. The CDR3 DNA sequence: TGTGCCAGCTCAGGGGGCGCATCGGACACTGAAGCTTTCTTT.

This clone was seen only once. The V gene is TRBV5-8, the J gene TRBJ2-1, with D perhaps matching TRBD1 (6 bases). V lost 4 bases, J lost 5 bases, and 10 bases lay in between. The CDR3 has 13 amino acids. Germline lookup yields CDR1 SGHTS and CDR2 YDEGEE. The CDR3: CASSRDRNNEQFF. The CDR3 DNA is TGTGCCAGCAGCCGAGACAGGAACAATGAGCAGTTCTTC.

This rearrangement joins TRBV3-1 (or the pseudogene TRBV3-2) to TRBJ1-1; D call uncertain. The CDR3 runs to 14 residues. Looked up from germline, CDR1 is LGHDT and CDR2 is YNNKEL (reference sequence). V lost 3 bases, J lost 3 bases, and 11 bases lay in between. The CDR3 here is CASSQRGVDTEAFF. DNA of the CDR3: TGTGCCAGCAGCCAGCGGGGAGTAGACACTGAAGCTTTCTTT.

The chain carries TRBV6-5 and TRBJ1-2; D is unclear. The V and J ends lost 2 bases and 1 base respectively, with 11 bases between them. This CDR3 has 15 residues. Per the germline V gene, CDR1 is MNHEY and CDR2 is SVGAGI. CDR3 in amino acids: CASSYGQASNYGYTF. CDR3 DNA sequence: TGTGCCAGCAGTTACGGGCAGGCGAGTAACTATGGCTACACCTTC.

The chain has TRBV11-3 and TRBJ2-1; the match to TRBD1 covers 10 bases. J was trimmed by 4 bases and V by 4 bases; bases with no gene match: 4. The CDR3 is 15 amino acids. CDR1 is SGHNT and CDR2 is YENEEA in the germline V gene. DNA for the CDR3: TGTGCCAGCAGCTCGGGACAGGGGATATACAATGAGCAGTTCTTC. Its protein product is CASSSGQGIYNEQFF.

The chain carries TRBV18 and TRBJ1-2; no reliable D call. Germline CDR1 and CDR2: KGHSH and LQKENI. The CDR3 is 13 amino acids. V lost 6 bases, J lost 4 bases, and 12 bases lay in between. CDR3 DNA sequence: TGTGCCAGCTCGGAATCGGGAGGCTATGGCTACACCTTC. Protein sequence: CASSESGGYGYTF.

The chain is built from TRBV2 and TRBJ1-1, with TRBD1 as a possible D gene (5 bases). V was pared by 3 bases and J by 0 bases, with 17 bases between. CDR3 size: 17 residues. Per the germline V gene, CDR1 is SNHLY and CDR2 is FYNNEI. The CDR3 region has the DNA TGTGCCAGCAGTGAGTTCAGGGTTTGGGGCATGAACACTGAAGCTTTCTTT. Translated: CASSEFRVWGMNTEAFF.

The CDR3 DNA is TGTGCCACCAGTGAAAGCGGACTAGCCAAAAACATTCAGTACTTC. It specifies CATSESGLAKNIQYF. The chain carries TRBV24-1 and TRBJ2-4; D is perhaps TRBD2 (5 bases). Germline loops: CDR1 KGHDR, CDR2 SFDVKD. This CDR3 region has 15 residues. Between the trimmed V and J ends, which lost 4 bases and 0 bases, there was a span of 9 bases.

Written as DNA, the CDR3 is TGTGCCAGCAGTTACGGGACAGGAATTAATTCACCCCTCCACTTT. It codes for CASSYGTGINSPLHF. V gene TRBV6-2 or TRBV6-3 combines with J gene TRBJ1-6; 8 bases are a match to TRBD1. V lost 2 bases to trimming and J lost 6 bases; unmatched junction nucleotides: 3. The CDR3 is 15 amino acids. Germline CDR1 reads MNHEY; CDR2 reads SVGEGT.

The chain carries TRBV4-1 and TRBJ1-1, with a possible D match to TRBD1 (5 bases). The CDR3 has 17 amino acids. V lost 1 base to trimming and J lost 1 base, with 16 bases between them. The germline gives CDR1 MGHRA, CDR2 YSYEKL. The CDR3 DNA reads as TGCGCCAGCAGCCAAGTGGGGGTAGGGAGGAAGAACACTGAAGCTTTCTTT. This translates into CASSQVGVGRKNTEAFF.

The rearrangement links TRBV4-1 to TRBJ2-3, with 9 bases matching TRBD1. Germline V gene data show CDR1 as MGHRA and CDR2 as YSYEKL. This CDR3 spans 17 amino acids. V was pared by 3 bases and J by 6 bases, with 13 bases of the junction left unmatched. Here the CDR3 reads CASSQWNRGPSGDTQYF. The CDR3 coding sequence is TGCGCCAGCAGCCAGTGGAACAGGGGGCCTTCAGGTGATACGCAGTATTTT.

The chain uses TRBV6-5 and TRBJ2-7, with D maybe TRBD1 (6 bases). V lost 6 bases and J lost 3, with 15 bases in between. The length of the CDR3 is 14 residues. Germline lookup yields CDR1 MNHEY and CDR2 SVGAGI. The CDR3, as DNA: TGTGCCAGCAGCCGAACAGGGACCGACTACGAGCAGTACTTC. The encoded protein is CASSRTGTDYEQYF.

This sequence joins TRBV27 and TRBJ1-2; 7 bases are shared with TRBD1. The CDR3 loop spans 16 amino acids. Germline loops: CDR1 MNHEY, CDR2 SMNVEV (reference sequence). The ends lost 5 bases at V and 7 bases at J; junction bases unmatched: 16. The CDR3: CASSTLGRQGGSGYTF. The DNA of the CDR3 is TGTGCCAGCAGTACCCTCGGAAGACAGGGAGGCTCTGGCTACACCTTC.

This rearrangement joins TRBV19 to TRBJ1-3; D is uncertain. Germline-derived CDR1 and CDR2 are LNHDA and SQIVND (reference sequence). The CDR3 totals 15 residues. The germline V and J ends were trimmed by 3 bases and 0 bases, with 9 bases remaining between them. CDR3 amino acids: CASSIGALSGNTIYF. The CDR3 nucleotides are TGTGCCAGTAGTATCGGAGCCCTCTCTGGAAACACCATATATTTT.